This T cell receptor beta chain derives from a study of T cell responses to AZD1222 COVID-19 vaccine. This clone was observed a single time. Produced via immunoSEQ multiplex PCR; TCRdb's table is partial and in-frame only. This sample yields some 160,000 clones, of which about 92% are seen a single time; approximately 1% belongs to the top ten. This CDR3 is built from 15 residues. Germline values: CDR1 SGHRS, CDR2 YFSETQ. V was trimmed by 0 bases and J by 6 bases, leaving 16 bases between them. Sequences were derived from peripheral blood, sampled on day 0 of AZD1222 vaccination. The rearrangement uses TRBV5-1 and TRBJ2-7; either TRBD1 or TRBD2 may supply D (7 bases each). The origin of this receptor is an adult in good health. CDR3 sequence reads: CASSLAGQGEGEQYF. CDR3 nucleotides: TGCGCCAGCAGCTTGGCCGGCCAGGGGGAGGGCGAGCAGTACTTC.